These 30 T cell receptor beta chains originate from one sample sequenced in a study of T cell changes during pregnancy in multiple sclerosis (dated by TCRdb to the late 2010s). Library prep was done by the immunoSEQ multiplex PCR assay. In TCRdb, the immuneACCESS table is reduced to in-frame sequences with V and J assigned. These tables do not hold every clone; where another copy was compared, an unresolved V gene accounts for under half, and the others remain unexplained. The sample profile shows about 46,000 clones; under 95% of them were found once. The ten largest account for roughly 2.7% of the sample. This specimen was CD8+ T cells from peripheral blood mononuclear cells, taken in the second trimester of pregnancy. The receptors here all came from a female donor with multiple sclerosis, enrolled in a pregnancy study.

The chain recombines TRBV10-2 with TRBJ2-7; TRBD1 aligns across 9 bases. Looked up from germline, CDR1 is WSHSY and CDR2 is SAAADI. The CDR3 extends over 14 amino acids. Germline trimming cut 8 bases from V and 4 bases from J; bases unmatched to any gene: 9. CDR3 bases: TGCGCCAGCTATCCGGGACAGGGTCCTTACGAGCAGTACTTC. This codes for CASYPGQGPYEQYF.

The chain carries TRBV7-6 and TRBJ2-2; D gene ambiguous. Germline V gene sequence: CDR1 SGHVS, CDR2 FNYEAQ. V dropped 3 bases and J dropped 3 bases, with 8 bases sitting between them. CDR3 length equals 14 residues. The CDR3 loop is CASSFRSHTGELFF. The CDR3 DNA sequence: TGTGCCAGCAGCTTCCGGTCCCACACCGGGGAGCTGTTTTTT.

The V and J genes are TRBV10-3 and TRBJ2-7; possibly TRBD1 for D (6 bases). This CDR3 contains 18 residues. V was cut by 6 bases and J by 2 bases, with 26 bases left in between. Germline V CDR1 and CDR2: ENHRY, SYGVKD. The CDR3, as DNA: TGTGCCATCAGGTCCCTCTCAGGGACACCAGGGCGTCCCTACGAGCAGTACTTC. This gives the protein CAIRSLSGTPGRPYEQYF.

The J gene is TRBJ1-4, the V gene TRBV29-1; D perhaps matches TRBD1 (5 bases). In germline, CDR1 is SQVTM, CDR2 ANQGSEA. This CDR3 has 13 residues. Between the trimmed V and J ends, which lost 6 bases and 9 bases, there was a span of 17 bases. DNA for the CDR3: TGCAGCGTGGAACAGGCTGCAATGAAAAAACTGTTTTTT. This translates into CSVEQAAMKKLFF.

The chain combines TRBV4-2 with TRBJ2-1; no clear D gene. Germline V gives CDR1 LGHNA, CDR2 YNFKEQ. The CDR3 sequence is 12 residues long. The V end lost 0 bases, the J end lost 9 bases, and 6 bases lay between the germline ends. This chain's CDR3 is CASSQEGGEQFF. CDR3 DNA: TGTGCCAGCAGCCAAGAAGGCGGTGAGCAGTTCTTC.

This chain uses TRBV9 with TRBJ1-3; D gene uncertain. From germline, CDR1 is SGDLS and CDR2 YYNGEE. The CDR3 is made up of 17 amino acids. The V and J ends lost 1 base and 2 bases respectively, with 16 bases between them. The CDR3 DNA reads TGTGCCAGCAGCGTATTTGGGAGCGGAGGCCCTGGAAACACCATATATTTT. Its protein is CASSVFGSGGPGNTIYF.

This clone was seen once. The chain couples TRBV5-5 to TRBJ1-2; D not resolved. V lost 0 bases to trimming and J lost 6 bases, with 9 bases between them. The germline V gene has CDR1 SGHKS and CDR2 YYEKEE (reference sequence). This CDR3 spans 13 amino acids. CDR3 loop: CASSLESGNGYTF. CDR3 nucleotides: TGTGCCAGCAGCTTGGAGTCGGGAAATGGCTACACCTTC.

The CDR3 DNA is TGTGCCAGCAGTCCGGGGACAGGCAATGAGCAGTTCTTC. Translation gives CASSPGTGNEQFF. The rearrangement uses TRBV27 and TRBJ2-1, with TRBD1 matching over 8 bases. Germline values: CDR1 MNHEY, CDR2 SMNVEV (reference sequence). This CDR3 has 13 residues. The junction had 3 bases not matched to a gene; V was cut back by 5 bases and J by 6 bases.

The chain uses TRBV9 and TRBJ2-6; no firm D call. CDR1 SGDLS and CDR2 YYNGEE come from the germline V gene. The CDR3 length is 14 residues. Trimming left V 0 bases short and J 3 bases short, with 4 bases between. The DNA of the CDR3 is TGTGCCAGCAGCGTAGAGCTTGGGGCCAACGTCCTGACTTTC. It encodes CASSVELGANVLTF.

The chain carries TRBV4-3 and TRBJ1-1, with 7 bases matching TRBD1. In germline, CDR1 is LGHNA, CDR2 YSLEER. The CDR3 extends over 15 amino acids. V shed 4 bases, J shed 1 base, and the junction held 6 bases outside the gene matches. The chain's CDR3 is CASSRHRGTNTEAFF. The DNA of the CDR3 is TGCGCCAGCAGCCGCCACAGGGGAACGAACACTGAAGCTTTCTTT.

The chain recombines TRBV9 with TRBJ1-4; 7 bases match TRBD1. Trimming took 5 bases from V and 4 from J; bases not matched to a gene: 5. Germline V gene lookup returns CDR1 SGDLS and CDR2 YYNGEE. This CDR3 region has 14 residues. Here the CDR3 reads CASSGDSLNEKLFF. CDR3 sequence (DNA): TGTGCCAGCAGTGGGGACAGCCTTAATGAAAAACTGTTTTTT.

The V call is TRBV5-4, the J call TRBJ2-5; TRBD1 might be the D (6 bases). The germline gives CDR1 SGHNT, CDR2 YYREEE (reference sequence). V was shortened by 0 bases and J by 5 bases, with 20 bases between the two germline ends. The CDR3 runs 17 residues. CDR3 nucleotide sequence: TGTGCCAGCAGCTTGGAGTTTCAGGGGCTAAGGTCGGAGACCCAGTACTTC. Amino acids: CASSLEFQGLRSETQYF.

The chain has TRBV7-3 and TRBJ2-5; TRBD2 agrees at 9 bases. The V gene's germline CDR1 is SGHTA and CDR2 FQGTGA. The CDR3 is 17 residues long. With 1 base clipped from V and 2 bases from J, the junction kept 8 bases outside the gene matches. The CDR3 reads CASSLRGSGGPQETQYF. The CDR3 DNA follows: TGTGCCAGCAGCTTAAGAGGTAGCGGGGGCCCTCAAGAGACCCAGTACTTC.

This rearrangement joins TRBV11-2 to TRBJ2-7, with D maybe TRBD2 (7 bases). Germline V gene sequence: CDR1 SGHAT, CDR2 FQNNGV. V gave up 0 bases and J gave up 3 bases, with 12 bases separating them. The CDR3 runs to 15 residues. The CDR3 region has the DNA TGTGCCAGCAGCTTAGAAGCGGGACACAACTACGAGCAGTACTTC. This sequence encodes CASSLEAGHNYEQYF.

CDR3 in DNA: TGTGCCAGCAGGGCCTCCGGGACACTGGGCTATGGCTACACCTTC. Its protein product is CASRASGTLGYGYTF. The V gene is TRBV5-6, the J gene TRBJ1-2, with D possibly matching TRBD1 (6 bases). The CDR3 is made up of 15 amino acids. V was shortened by 5 bases and J by 4 bases, with 18 bases between the two germline ends. From germline, CDR1 is SGHDT and CDR2 YYEEEE.

The sample holds one count of this clone. Additional DNA sequences in this sample encode the identical CDR3. The chain is built from TRBV9 and TRBJ2-5; 9 bases align to TRBD2. In germline, CDR1 is SGDLS, CDR2 YYNGEE. The V gene end was trimmed by 1 base and the J gene end by 5 bases; junction bases not matched to a gene: 3. This CDR3 spans 14 amino acids. The CDR3 nucleotides read TGTGCCAGCAGCGTATTAGCGGGGGATGAGACCCAGTACTTC. The encoded protein is CASSVLAGDETQYF.

The V gene is TRBV12-5, the J gene TRBJ2-1, with D tentatively TRBD2 (5 bases). Germline loops: CDR1 LGHNT, CDR2 FRNRAP. CDR3 length equals 15 residues. V gave up 3 bases and J gave up 2 bases, with 11 bases separating them. CDR3 nucleotide sequence: TGTGCTAGTGGTTTACTAGGGATCACCTACAATGAGCAGTTCTTC. This sequence encodes CASGLLGITYNEQFF.

This sequence joins TRBV6-5 and TRBJ1-2; weak D call: TRBD1 (5 bases). V lost 7 bases to trimming and J lost 7 bases, with 16 bases between them. The CDR3 covers 13 residues. CDR1 and CDR2 from the germline V gene are MNHEY and SVGAGI. CDR3 bases: TGTGCCAGCACGGGACTCGCGGGGATTGGCTACACCTTC. It specifies CASTGLAGIGYTF.

This rearrangement joins TRBV6-5 to TRBJ1-5; maybe TRBD1 (6 bases). This CDR3 contains 15 residues. Per germline, CDR1 MNHEY and CDR2 SVGAGI. The ends were cut back, 6 bases at V and 4 bases at J, with 16 bases in the middle. The CDR3 is CASSLRQELNQPQHF. The CDR3 nucleotides read TGTGCCAGCAGCCTCAGACAGGAGTTGAATCAGCCCCAGCATTTT.

The chain recombines TRBV4-1 with TRBJ2-3; 13 positions agree with TRBD2. The CDR3 totals 20 residues. V trimming: 2 bases; J trimming: 0 bases; junction bases outside the gene matches: 11. From germline, CDR1 is MGHRA and CDR2 YSYEKL. In DNA form, the CDR3 reads TGCGCCAGCAGCCAACGCGTGGGACTAGCGGGGCTTTCTAGCACAGATACGCAGTATTTT. Translating it yields CASSQRVGLAGLSSTDTQYF.

This clone was detected only once. V usage is TRBV7-8 and J usage is TRBJ2-1, with unresolved D. Germline V gene data show CDR1 as SGHVS and CDR2 as FQNEAQ. V lost 1 base and J lost 8, with 15 bases in between. The CDR3 runs 15 residues. The CDR3 loop is CASSLELSSVHEQFF. The CDR3 coding sequence is TGTGCCAGCAGCTTAGAACTCTCGTCCGTCCATGAGCAGTTCTTC.

The chain joins TRBV18 to TRBJ1-1; no firm D call. The germline gives CDR1 KGHSH, CDR2 LQKENI. The CDR3 runs 12 residues. The germline V and J ends were trimmed by 0 bases and 8 bases, with 7 bases remaining between them. The DNA of the CDR3 is TGTGCCAGCTCACCACCGGGAGGGGAAGCTTTCTTT. This encodes CASSPPGGEAFF.

The rearrangement uses TRBV7-8 and TRBJ2-5, with D perhaps TRBD2 (6 bases). Looked up from germline, CDR1 is SGHVS and CDR2 is FQNEAQ. CDR3 size: 16 residues. Trimming pared 1 base from V and 1 base from J, leaving 13 bases between. The CDR3 DNA reads TGTGCCAGCAGCTTAGGGGTCCGGGACTTCCAAGAGACCCAGTACTTC. Amino acid sequence: CASSLGVRDFQETQYF. The entire variable domain, with the rest obtained from reference TRBV7-8 and TRBJ2-5, is as follows: GAGVSQSPRYKVAKRGQDVALRCDPISGHVSLFWYQQALGQGPEFLTYFQNEAQLDKSGLPSDRFFAERPEGSVSTLKIQRTQQEDSAVYLCASSLGVRDFQETQYFGPGTRLLVL.

The gene calls are TRBV6-5 and TRBJ2-3; the D is unclear. The ends were cut back, 2 bases at V and 6 bases at J, with 12 bases in the middle. The germline V gene has CDR1 MNHEY and CDR2 SVGAGI. CDR3 length equals 14 residues. CDR3 amino acids: CASSYVLGADTQYF. The CDR3 DNA reads TGTGCCAGCAGTTACGTACTGGGCGCGGATACGCAGTATTTT.

This sequence joins TRBV7-3 and TRBJ2-5; 7 nucleotides line up with TRBD1. The germline V gene has CDR1 SGHTA and CDR2 FQGTGA. V was pared by 1 base and J by 3 bases, with 5 bases of the junction left unmatched. This CDR3 region has 15 residues. CDR3 loop: CASSLSVGGEETQYF. Here the CDR3 DNA reads TGTGCCAGCAGCTTAAGTGTAGGGGGCGAAGAGACCCAGTACTTC.

CDR3 amino acids: CAISRLIQTDNEQFF. DNA for the CDR3: TGTGCCATCAGTAGACTCATTCAAACGGACAATGAGCAGTTCTTC. The V call is TRBV10-3, the J call TRBJ2-1; D is undetermined. Per the germline V gene, CDR1 is ENHRY and CDR2 is SYGVKD. V was shortened by 5 bases and J by 5 bases, with 16 bases between the two germline ends. The CDR3 loop spans 15 amino acids.

The chain employs TRBV9 and TRBJ1-6; tentative D call: TRBD1 (5 bases). Germline V gene lookup returns CDR1 SGDLS and CDR2 YYNGEE. This CDR3 is 13 amino acids long. V was trimmed by 4 bases and J by 11 bases, leaving 13 bases between them. The CDR3 here is CASSTTGAPPLHF. The CDR3 nucleotides are TGTGCCAGCAGCACCACAGGCGCACCACCCCTCCACTTT.

The rearrangement joins TRBV6-5 to TRBJ1-5, with D uncertain. From germline, CDR1 is MNHEY and CDR2 SVGAGI. Trimming pared 6 bases from V and 15 bases from J, leaving 18 bases between. The CDR3 loop spans 12 amino acids. In DNA form, the CDR3 reads TGTGCCAGCAGGAACATTGAGGGAACCCTGCATTTT. Protein product: CASRNIEGTLHF.

In regard to this clone: In the same sample, other DNA sequences code for this CDR3. This CDR3 reads CAIGLGGGALGYTF. The CDR3 coding sequence is TGTGCCATCGGCTTGGGTGGGGGGGCGCTTGGCTACACCTTC. The chain combines TRBV10-3 with TRBJ1-2, with D possibly TRBD1 on 6 matching bases. Germline V gene lookup returns CDR1 ENHRY and CDR2 SYGVKD. Trimming shortened V by 8 bases and J by 7 bases, and 20 bases separated the two germline ends. This CDR3 region has 14 residues.

This chain joins TRBV6-5 and TRBJ2-3; D might be TRBD1 (6 bases). CDR1 and CDR2 from the germline V gene are MNHEY and SVGAGI. The CDR3 has 16 amino acids. Trimming removed 0 bases from V and 0 bases from J, with 10 bases in between. CDR3 in DNA: TGTGCCAGCAGTTACTCGGGACACCCTAGCACAGATACGCAGTATTTT. Its protein is CASSYSGHPSTDTQYF.